This T cell receptor beta chain came from a study of early T cells in non-severe SARS-CoV-2 infection. Turning to the study itself: Chains were unpaired, as sequencing was done on bulk RNA from unsorted whole blood. Study observations and caveats: Private and CD4 specificities were missed by VDJdb matching, which favored anti-spike CD8 responses.

Concerning this clonotype itself: The target antigen is unknown.

cDNA molecules, individually, were tagged with unique molecular identifiers. TCRdb ran MiXCR on the 5' RACE reads and lists one entry per CDR3 protein. The sample records roughly 93,000 distinct CDR3 sequences, about 11% being singletons. The specimen was whole blood. The TCR was taken from an adult who was a healthcare worker with PCR-confirmed SARS-CoV-2 infection or an uninfected control (not recorded which).

The CDR3 loop reads CSASVGEAEAFF. The CDR3 DNA sequence: TGCAGTGCTAGCGTCGGGGAGGCTGAAGCTTTCTTT. The V and J genes are TRBV20-1 and TRBJ1-1; no definite D call. V was cut by 3 bases and J by 6 bases, with 11 bases left in between. CDR1 DFQATT and CDR2 SNEGSKA come from the germline V gene (reference sequence). This CDR3 contains 12 residues.